This entry features one T cell receptor beta chain sequence. Its antigen is unidentified. Germline loops: CDR1 MNHEY, CDR2 SVGAGI. V shed 6 bases, J shed 5 bases, and the junction held 12 bases outside the gene matches. This CDR3 has 15 amino acids. The study separated CD4+ cells into CD45RA+ naive and CD45RA-negative memory subsets. The sample is drawn from a study of shared clonotypes between healthy human individuals. Only in-frame clones appear in the TCRdb table, and some are missing; sequencing was by immunoSEQ multiplex PCR. The table shows 2,100,000 or so clones, with about 94% occurring only once. Broader study findings: The naive CD4 repertoires of a handful of donors were compared, and around 5% of clonotypes were shared. Rarefaction indicated that sorted-subset sequencing remained incomplete although depth was large.

This rearrangement joins TRBV6-5 to TRBJ2-5; 7 bases agree with TRBD1. This TCR came from a man aged 18 to 30 in good health. The specimen was naive CD4+ T cells sorted from blood. Regarding subset: CD45RA+ positively selected. CDR3: CASSRQGRPSETQYF. The CDR3 DNA is TGTGCCAGCAGCCGACAGGGCCGGCCTAGTGAGACCCAGTACTTC.